Following are 14 T cell receptor beta chains from one sample sequenced in a study of cytomegalovirus exposure and HLA in healthy donors (dated by TCRdb to between 2016 and 2019). Libraries were constructed by the immunoSEQ multiplex PCR assay. TCRdb's version of the immuneACCESS table is confined to in-frame rearrangements and falls short of the full clone set. An unresolved V gene accounts for under half of the shortfall where checked; the remainder is of unknown origin. For this sample there are approximately 220,000 clones; approximately 80% appear just once. The biggest ten clones account for around 15% of the sample. Sequenced sample: PBMCs. The receptors stem from a woman between 25 and 40 years old in good health and CMV-seropositive.

The V and J genes are TRBV5-1 and TRBJ2-2; TRBD2 matches 9 bases. J lost 7 bases, V lost 3 bases, and 10 bases had no gene match. This CDR3 contains 16 residues. Per the germline V gene, CDR1 is SGHRS and CDR2 is YFSETQ. In DNA, the CDR3 is TGCGCCAGCAGCTCATCCTTAGCGGGAGAGGGCGGGGAGCTGTTTTTT. Protein sequence: CASSSSLAGEGGELFF.

The chain uses TRBV27 and TRBJ2-5; 8 bases align to TRBD2. Germline V gene lookup returns CDR1 MNHEY and CDR2 SMNVEV (reference sequence). Trimming removed 10 bases from V and 9 bases from J; junction bases left unmatched: 13. The CDR3 runs to 13 residues. As DNA, the CDR3 is TGTGCCACTCGTCGAAGCGGGAGTAAGGCCCAGTACTTC. Its translation is CATRRSGSKAQYF.

The chain combines TRBV2 with TRBJ1-4; D gene ambiguous. This CDR3 is 11 amino acids long. Trimming pared 6 bases from V and 5 bases from J, leaving 4 bases between. Germline CDR1 and CDR2: SNHLY and FYNNEI. In DNA form, the CDR3 reads TGTGCCAGCAGGCCCAATGAAAAACTGTTTTTT. It codes for CASRPNEKLFF. Complete variable domain (other parts from reference TRBV2 and TRBJ1-4): EPEVTQTPSHQVTQMGQEVILRCVPISNHLYFYWYRQILGQKVEFLVSFYNNEISEKSEIFDDQFSVERPDGSNFTLKIRSTKLEDSAMYFCASRPNEKLFFGSGTQLSVL.

The rearrangement uses TRBV15 and TRBJ1-5, with unresolved D. Germline CDR1 reads LNHNV; CDR2 reads YYDKDF (reference sequence). The germline V and J ends were trimmed by 4 bases and 1 base, with 17 bases remaining between them. There are 17 residues in the CDR3. The CDR3 here is CATSTEIKIWSNQPQHF. In nucleotides, the CDR3 is TGTGCCACCAGCACCGAAATTAAAATATGGAGCAATCAGCCCCAGCATTTT.

This chain connects TRBV28 to TRBJ1-1; D not certain. The CDR3 is 12 residues long. V lost 2 bases to trimming and J lost 7 bases, with 8 bases between them. Germline CDR1 and CDR2: MDHEN and SYDVKM. The CDR3 nucleotides read TGTGCCAGCAGTTTAAACGGTAATGAAGCTTTCTTT. This codes for CASSLNGNEAFF. The full variable domain, rest sourced from reference TRBV28 and TRBJ1-1, is DVKVTQSSRYLVKRTGEKVFLECVQDMDHENMFWYRQDPGLGLRLIYFSYDVKMKEKGDIPEGYSVSREKKERFSLILESASTNQTSMYLCASSLNGNEAFFGQGTRLTVV.

With respect to this clone: Different DNA sequences within this sample yield the same CDR3. V and J are TRBV29-1 and TRBJ1-1, with 7 bases lining up with TRBD1. Germline CDR1 SQVTM, CDR2 ANQGSEA. V lost 6 bases to trimming and J lost 1 base; unmatched junction nucleotides: 5. The CDR3 totals 13 residues. DNA of the CDR3: TGCAGCGTCGCGGGACAGCAGAACACTGAAGCTTTCTTT. Protein product: CSVAGQQNTEAFF. The full variable domain, with the rest looked up from reference TRBV29-1 and TRBJ1-1, is SAVISQKPSRDICQRGTSLTIQCQVDSQVTMMFWYRQQPGQSLTLIATANQGSEATYESGFVIDKFPISRPNLTFSTLTVSNMSPEDSSIYLCSVAGQQNTEAFFGQGTRLTVV.

This clone was observed a handful of times. The chain couples TRBV7-9 to TRBJ2-2; the D is unclear. CDR3 length equals 16 residues. Trimming shortened V by 1 base and J by 4 bases, and 13 bases separated the two germline ends. Germline values: CDR1 SEHNR, CDR2 FQNEAQ (reference sequence). Written as DNA, the CDR3 is TGTGCCAGCAGCTTAGATGGGCGTGGTGGCACCGGGGAGCTGTTTTTT. Protein product: CASSLDGRGGTGELFF.

The gene calls are TRBV30 and TRBJ1-2, with D unresolved. Germline values: CDR1 GTSNPN, CDR2 SVGIG (reference sequence). Trimming stripped 1 base from V and 3 bases from J, with 6 bases between. The CDR3 totals 12 residues. DNA of the CDR3: TGTGCCTGGAGTGCAGGACACTATGGCTACACCTTC. Encoded protein: CAWSAGHYGYTF.

In its sample, this clone was seen once. This chain joins TRBV18 and TRBJ2-7, with 11 nucleotides matching TRBD2. Germline CDR1 reads KGHSH; CDR2 reads LQKENI. The CDR3 is 15 residues long. V shed 5 bases and J 5 bases; nucleotides not matched to a gene: 8. CDR3 protein: CASSITSGSGNEQYF. DNA of the CDR3: TGTGCCAGCTCAATCACTAGCGGGAGCGGCAACGAGCAGTACTTC.

V usage is TRBV11-3 and J usage is TRBJ2-1; D tentatively fits TRBD1 or TRBD2 (5 bases each). Germline V lookup: CDR1 SGHNT, CDR2 YENEEA. V was shortened by 6 bases and J by 7 bases, with 13 bases between the two germline ends. CDR3 length equals 13 residues. The CDR3 sequence: CASRRGVGNEQFF. As DNA, the CDR3 is TGTGCCAGCAGGAGAGGGGTGGGGAATGAGCAGTTCTTC.

CDR3 sequence reads: CAIRAGVGGETQYF. The CDR3 DNA reads as TGTGCCATCAGGGCAGGGGTAGGAGGGGAGACCCAGTACTTC. The chain couples TRBV10-3 to TRBJ2-5; D may be TRBD1 or TRBD2 (6 bases each). Germline-derived CDR1 and CDR2 are ENHRY and SYGVKD. Trimming shortened V by 6 bases and J by 5 bases, and 16 bases separated the two germline ends. The CDR3 covers 14 residues.

V is TRBV7-2 and J is TRBJ2-5, with D possibly matching TRBD2 (5 bases). Germline V CDR1 and CDR2: SGHTA, FQGNSA. The length of the CDR3 is 15 residues. V dropped 1 base and J dropped 5 bases, with 14 bases sitting between them. This CDR3 reads CASSLGGPRRETQYF. The CDR3 DNA reads TGTGCCAGCAGCTTAGGTGGCCCCCGGAGGGAGACCCAGTACTTC.

The rearrangement uses TRBV6-1 and TRBJ1-2; D is ambiguous. This CDR3 contains 10 residues. The germline V gene encodes CDR1 MNHNS and CDR2 SASEGT. The V end lost 8 bases, the J end lost 4 bases, and 5 bases lay between the germline ends. The CDR3 protein is CASLGYGYTF. The CDR3 bases are TGTGCCAGCTTAGGCTATGGCTACACCTTC.

The rearrangement uses TRBV5-4 and TRBJ1-5, with 9 bases lining up with TRBD1. Germline V lookup: CDR1 SGHNT, CDR2 YYREEE (reference sequence). V lost 4 bases, J lost 6 bases, and 8 bases stayed unmatched. The CDR3 spans 15 residues. CDR3: CASSQRTGAVQPQHF. CDR3 nucleotide sequence: TGTGCCAGCAGCCAACGGACAGGGGCAGTTCAGCCCCAGCATTTT.